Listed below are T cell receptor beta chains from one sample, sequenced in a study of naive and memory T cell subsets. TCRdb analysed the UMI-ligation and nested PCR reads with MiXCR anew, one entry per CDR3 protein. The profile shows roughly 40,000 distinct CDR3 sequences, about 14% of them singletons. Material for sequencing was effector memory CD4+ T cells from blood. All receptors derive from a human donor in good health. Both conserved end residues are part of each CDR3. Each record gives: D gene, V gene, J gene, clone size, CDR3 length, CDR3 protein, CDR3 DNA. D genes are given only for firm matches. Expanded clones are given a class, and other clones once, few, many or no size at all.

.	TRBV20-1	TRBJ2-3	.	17	CSARDLKVLTSTDTQYF	TGCAGTGCTAGAGATTTAAAGGTACTCACTAGCACAGATACGCAGTATTTT
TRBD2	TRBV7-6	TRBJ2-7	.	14	CASSFSGTTKEQYF	TGTGCCAGCAGCTTCTCCGGGACTACCAAGGAGCAGTACTTC
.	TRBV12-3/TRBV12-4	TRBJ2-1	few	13	CASETGGYNEQFF	TGTGCCAGCGAAACCGGGGGATACAATGAGCAGTTCTTC
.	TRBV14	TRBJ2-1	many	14	CASSHHKTPGHQFF	TGTGCCAGCAGCCACCATAAAACACCGGGACATCAGTTCTTC
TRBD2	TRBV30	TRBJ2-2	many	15	CAWTKREENTGELFF	TGTGCCTGGACTAAGCGGGAGGAGAACACCGGGGAGCTGTTTTTT
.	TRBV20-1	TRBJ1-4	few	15	CSARAGFATNEKLFF	TGCAGTGCTAGAGCCGGGTTTGCAACTAATGAAAAACTGTTTTTT
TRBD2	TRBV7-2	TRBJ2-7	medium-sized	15	CASSFYLAGAKEQYF	TGTGCCAGCAGCTTTTACCTAGCGGGAGCCAAGGAGCAGTACTTC
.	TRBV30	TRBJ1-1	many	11	CAWSVSYKAFF	TGTGCCTGGAGTGTATCTTACAAGGCTTTCTTT
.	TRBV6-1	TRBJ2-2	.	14	CASSPGLNTGELFF	TGTGCCAGCAGCCCGGGACTTAACACCGGGGAGCTGTTTTTT
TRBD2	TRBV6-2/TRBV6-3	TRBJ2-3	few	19	CASSPLTSGRGTTTDTQYF	TGTGCCAGCAGTCCCCTGACTAGCGGGAGGGGGACTACCACAGATACGCAGTATTTT
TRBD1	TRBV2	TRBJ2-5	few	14	CASSGDRGQETQYF	TGTGCCAGCAGTGGGGACAGGGGACAAGAGACCCAGTACTTC
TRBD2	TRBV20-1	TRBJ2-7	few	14	CSARVVAGEVEQYF	TGCAGTGCTAGAGTAGTGGCGGGAGAGGTCGAGCAGTACTTC
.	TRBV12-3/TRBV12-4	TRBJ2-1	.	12	CASTPRESEQFF	TGTGCCAGCACCCCGAGGGAAAGTGAGCAGTTCTTC
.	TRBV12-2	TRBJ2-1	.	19	CASRHLGTSGRREGNEQFF	TGTGCAAGTCGCCACCTCGGGACTAGCGGGAGGAGGGAGGGGAATGAGCAGTTCTTC
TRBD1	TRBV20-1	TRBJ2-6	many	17	CSARAGTGGSGANVLTF	TGCAGTGCTAGAGCCGGGACAGGGGGATCTGGGGCCAACGTCCTGACTTTC
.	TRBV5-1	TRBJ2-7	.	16	CASRGGGDNTGGEQYF	TGCGCCAGCCGAGGGGGTGGGGACAACACCGGGGGCGAGCAGTACTTC
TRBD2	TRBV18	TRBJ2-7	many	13	CASSPGEGYEQYF	TGTGCCAGCTCACCAGGGGAGGGGTACGAGCAGTACTTC
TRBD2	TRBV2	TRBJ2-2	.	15	CASSKESGSPGELFF	TGTGCCAGCAGTAAAGAAAGCGGGAGCCCCGGGGAGCTGTTTTTT
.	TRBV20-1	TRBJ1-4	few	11	CSAGAEVGLFF	TGCAGTGCGGGCGCAGAGGTGGGACTGTTTTTT
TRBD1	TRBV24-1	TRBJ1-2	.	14	CATSKGGYNYGYTF	TGTGCCACCAGTAAAGGGGGCTATAACTATGGCTACACCTTC
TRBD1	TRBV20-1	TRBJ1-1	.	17	CSAREAGGAYTGTEAFF	TGCAGTGCTAGGGAGGCAGGGGGTGCATATACGGGCACTGAAGCTTTCTTT
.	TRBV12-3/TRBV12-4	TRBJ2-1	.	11	CASRRLNEQFF	TGTGCCAGCAGAAGACTTAATGAGCAGTTCTTC
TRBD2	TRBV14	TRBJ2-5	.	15	CASSQVLAGSETQYF	TGTGCCAGCAGCCAAGTTCTAGCGGGATCAGAGACCCAGTACTTC
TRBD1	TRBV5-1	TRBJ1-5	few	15	CASSLRTGSNQPQHF	TGCGCCAGCAGCTTGCGGACAGGTAGCAATCAGCCCCAGCATTTT
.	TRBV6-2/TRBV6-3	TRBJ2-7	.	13	CASSYPPFYEQYF	TGTGCCAGCAGTTACCCACCCTTCTACGAGCAGTACTTC
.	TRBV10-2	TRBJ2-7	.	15	CASSEIGALTYEQYF	TGCGCCAGCAGTGAGATCGGGGCACTAACCTACGAGCAGTACTTC
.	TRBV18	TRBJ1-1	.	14	CASSPRSENTEAFF	TGTGCCAGCTCACCACGGTCAGAGAACACTGAAGCTTTCTTT
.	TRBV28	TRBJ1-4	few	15	CASRRLDATNEKLFF	TGTGCCAGCAGACGATTGGACGCAACTAATGAAAAACTGTTTTTT
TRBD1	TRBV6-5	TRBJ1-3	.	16	CASRRYRGLRGNTIYF	TGTGCCAGCAGAAGATACAGGGGGCTGCGTGGAAACACCATATATTTT
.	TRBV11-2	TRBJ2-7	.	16	CASSSPRGRGSPEQYF	TGTGCCAGCAGCTCACCTCGGGGGAGGGGGAGCCCCGAGCAGTACTTC
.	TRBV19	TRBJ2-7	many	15	CASSISAVALYEQYF	TGTGCCAGTAGTATTTCTGCGGTGGCTCTCTACGAGCAGTACTTC
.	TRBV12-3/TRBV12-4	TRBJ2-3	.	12	CASSVRTDTQYF	TGTGCCAGCAGTGTACGCACAGATACGCAGTATTTT
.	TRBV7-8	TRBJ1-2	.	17	CASSPQKGRAGVGGYTF	TGTGCCAGCAGCCCGCAAAAAGGGCGGGCAGGGGTTGGTGGCTACACCTTC
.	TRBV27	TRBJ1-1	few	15	CASSPAVGRGTEAFF	TGTGCCAGCAGCCCCGCGGTAGGGAGGGGGACTGAAGCTTTCTTT
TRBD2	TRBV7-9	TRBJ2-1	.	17	CASSPRGSGSSYNEQFF	TGTGCCAGCAGCCCCCGGGGTAGCGGGAGCTCCTACAATGAGCAGTTCTTC
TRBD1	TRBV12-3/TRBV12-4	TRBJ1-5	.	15	CASSLGDRGYQPQHF	TGTGCCAGCAGTTTGGGGGACAGGGGTTATCAGCCCCAGCATTTT
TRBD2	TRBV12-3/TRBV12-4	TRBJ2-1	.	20	CASRGARRGLTSGSYNEQFF	TGTGCCAGCAGGGGGGCTAGGCGAGGTTTGACTAGCGGGAGTTACAATGAGCAGTTCTTC
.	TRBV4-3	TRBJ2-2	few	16	CASSQAPVVTAGELFF	TGCGCCAGCAGCCAAGCGCCTGTCGTGACGGCCGGGGAGCTGTTTTTT
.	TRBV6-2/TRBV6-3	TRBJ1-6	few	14	CASSYVTENSPLHF	TGTGCCAGCAGTTACGTGACGGAAAATTCACCCCTCCACTTT
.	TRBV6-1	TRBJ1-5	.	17	CASSPRPVDRLYQPQHF	TGTGCCAGCAGTCCCCGACCCGTAGACAGACTGTATCAGCCCCAGCATTTT
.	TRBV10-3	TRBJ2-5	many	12	CAISEGIETQYF	TGTGCCATCAGTGAGGGTATAGAGACCCAGTACTTC
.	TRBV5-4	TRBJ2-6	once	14	CASDGASGANVLTF	TGTGCCAGCGATGGCGCCTCTGGGGCCAACGTCCTGACTTTC
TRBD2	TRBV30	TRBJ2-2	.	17	CAWGRGTSGSPTGELFF	TGTGCCTGGGGCCGGGGGACTAGCGGGAGCCCCACCGGGGAGCTGTTTTTT